The sample holds one count of the clone carrying this T cell receptor beta chain. The sample is drawn from a study of blood T cell repertoires in COVID-19. Trimming left V 1 base short and J 1 base short, with 13 bases between. The CDR3 is made up of 16 amino acids. Germline V gives CDR1 KGHSH, CDR2 LQKENI. Assay: immunoSEQ multiplex PCR; the TCRdb copy retains only in-frame clones and omits some. The sample contains approximately 400,000 clones, around 92% of which appear only once. Sequencing input: peripheral blood. The chain joins TRBV18 to TRBJ1-1; D perhaps matches TRBD1 (6 bases). The TCR originated in a man aged 35-49 years with acute or convalescent COVID-19. The CDR3 bases are TGTGCCAGCTCACCACTTCTTGGACAGAGGAACACTGAAGCTTTCTTT. Its protein product is CASSPLLGQRNTEAFF.